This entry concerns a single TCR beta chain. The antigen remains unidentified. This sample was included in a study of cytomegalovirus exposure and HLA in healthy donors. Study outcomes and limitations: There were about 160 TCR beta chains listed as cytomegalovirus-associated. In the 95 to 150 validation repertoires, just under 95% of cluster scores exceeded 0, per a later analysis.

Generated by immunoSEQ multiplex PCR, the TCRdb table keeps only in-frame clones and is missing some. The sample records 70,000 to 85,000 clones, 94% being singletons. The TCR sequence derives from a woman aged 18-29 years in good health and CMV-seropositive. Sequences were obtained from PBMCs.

CDR3 amino acids: CASSVVGGRSTDTQYF. The CDR3 nucleotides are TGTGCCAGCAGCGTCGTGGGGGGAAGGAGCACAGATACGCAGTATTTT. The chain uses TRBV9 and TRBJ2-3; D may be TRBD2 (6 bases). V lost 2 bases to trimming and J lost 0 bases, with 13 bases between them. The CDR3 is 16 amino acids. CDR1 is SGDLS, CDR2 YYNGEE, per germline.